One and the same sample provided the 31 T cell receptor beta chains below, sequenced in a study of identical twins. Each CDR3 protein is one row after TCRdb ran MiXCR on the 5' RACE reads. The sample has about 700,000 distinct CDR3 sequences; over 8.5% are singletons. These data were likewise used in another study, on yellow fever vaccine responses in identical twins.

Input material: PBMCs. These receptors all come from a woman under 30 in good health.

This sequence joins TRBV7-2 and TRBJ2-7; D is ambiguous. CDR1 and CDR2 from the germline V gene are SGHTA and FQGNSA. The CDR3 length is 15 residues. The ends were cut back, 2 bases at V and 1 base at J, with 12 bases in the middle. The CDR3 loop is CASSLIQTDSYEQYF. DNA of the CDR3: TGTGCCAGCAGCTTAATACAAACTGATTCCTACGAGCAGTACTTC.

This chain uses TRBV3-1 with TRBJ2-6; D is unclear. V lost 3 bases to trimming and J lost 10 bases, with 10 bases between them. Germline CDR1 reads LGHDT; CDR2 reads YNNKEL (reference sequence). CDR3 length equals 13 residues. The CDR3 protein is CASSHEVANVLTF. CDR3 DNA: TGTGCCAGCAGCCACGAGGTTGCGAACGTCCTGACTTTC.

This clonotype was observed at least ten times. The rearrangement links TRBV12-3 or TRBV12-4 to TRBJ2-7, with TRBD2 matching over 8 bases. The length of the CDR3 is 14 residues. Germline trimming cut 4 bases from V and 6 bases from J; bases unmatched to any gene: 8. The CDR3 region has the DNA TGTGCCAGCAGTTCTAACGGACTAGCAGTCGAGCAGTACTTC. It codes for CASSSNGLAVEQYF.

The sample holds many counts of this clonotype. The chain joins TRBV27 to TRBJ2-4; D may be TRBD1 or TRBD2 (7 bases each). From germline, CDR1 is MNHEY and CDR2 SMNVEV (reference sequence). V shed 7 bases and J shed 4 bases, with 17 bases lying between them. The CDR3 totals 15 residues. CDR3 region: CASISQGGGKNIQYF. CDR3 bases: TGTGCCAGCATTTCCCAGGGGGGGGGAAAAAACATTCAGTACTTC.

This clonotype was recorded at least ten times. The chain links TRBV12-3 or TRBV12-4 to TRBJ2-1; TRBD1 might be the D (6 bases). Trimming shortened V by 8 bases and J by 12 bases, and 14 bases separated the two germline ends. The CDR3 runs to 11 residues. In DNA form, the CDR3 reads TGTGCCAGCCGAATTACAGGGACGCAGTTCTTC. Its translation: CASRITGTQFF.

The V call is TRBV7-9, the J call TRBJ2-1; D uncertain. The V and J ends lost 2 bases and 0 bases respectively, with 11 bases between them. Germline V gene lookup returns CDR1 SEHNR and CDR2 FQNEAQ (reference sequence). CDR3 length equals 16 residues. CDR3 bases: TGTGCCAGCAGCTTATGGCGTTCGAGCTCCTACAATGAGCAGTTCTTC. Its protein is CASSLWRSSSYNEQFF.

This chain connects TRBV7-9 to TRBJ2-7; D may match TRBD1 or TRBD2 (6 bases each). The V end was cut by 5 bases, the J end by 2 bases, with 16 bases between. CDR1 is SEHNR, CDR2 FQNEAQ, per germline (reference sequence). The length of the CDR3 is 15 residues. The CDR3 region is CASSPTWGAAYEQYF. As DNA, the CDR3 is TGTGCCAGCAGCCCTACTTGGGGGGCAGCCTACGAGCAGTACTTC.

This clonotype was seen only a few times. The chain employs TRBV28 and TRBJ2-5, with D uncertain. In germline, CDR1 is MDHEN, CDR2 SYDVKM. Trimming cost V 7 bases and J 5 bases, with 11 bases left between them. The CDR3 sequence is 12 residues long. The DNA for the CDR3 is TGTGCCAGCAACGAAAGAGGCGAGACCCAGTACTTC. Amino acids: CASNERGETQYF.

This rearrangement joins TRBV12-3 or TRBV12-4 to TRBJ1-6; D is perhaps TRBD1 (5 bases). Trimming left V 6 bases short and J 9 bases short, with 18 bases between. The CDR3 is 15 amino acids. DNA for the CDR3: TGTGCCAGCAGGCCCCAGGGTAGCTCGAGTTCACCCCTCCACTTT. This gives the protein CASRPQGSSSSPLHF.

The chain has TRBV20-1 and TRBJ2-3; either TRBD1 or TRBD2 may fit D (7 bases each). Germline V CDR1 and CDR2: DFQATT, SNEGSKA (reference sequence). CDR3 length equals 15 residues. The CDR3 nucleotides read TGCTTTGCTAGACCCAGGGGGGGGGTAGCAGATACGCAGTATTTT. Its protein is CFARPRGGVADTQYF.

This clonotype has at least ten counts. The genes are TRBV12-3 or TRBV12-4 and TRBJ1-1; D not resolved. The CDR3 is made up of 12 amino acids. V gave up 6 bases and J gave up 6 bases, with 11 bases separating them. The CDR3: CASSSPRAEAFF. The CDR3 DNA is TGTGCCAGCAGCTCTCCCCGGGCTGAAGCTTTCTTT.

This chain joins TRBV28 and TRBJ2-3; D unresolved. V was clipped by 7 bases and J by 2 bases, with 7 bases between them. The CDR3 is made up of 12 amino acids. Germline CDR1 is MDHEN and CDR2 is SYDVKM. CDR3 residues: CASKTPTDTQYF. CDR3 bases: TGTGCCAGCAAGACCCCCACAGATACGCAGTATTTT.

This clonotype has only a few counts. The chain carries TRBV3-1 and TRBJ2-1; maybe TRBD2 (5 bases). This CDR3 has 15 amino acids. Trimming took off 0 bases at V and 2 bases at J, with 8 bases between the two ends. CDR1 is LGHDT and CDR2 is YNNKEL in the germline V gene (reference sequence). As DNA, the CDR3 is TGTGCCAGCAGCCAAGACGGGGTAACCTACAATGAGCAGTTCTTC. It translates to CASSQDGVTYNEQFF.

The gene calls are TRBV28 and TRBJ2-6, with a weak D call TRBD1 (6 bases). Germline values: CDR1 MDHEN, CDR2 SYDVKM. CDR3 length: 15 residues. Trimming removed 6 bases at V and 4 bases at J, with 13 bases between. CDR3 loop: CASRVTGIGANVLTF. CDR3 DNA: TGTGCCAGCAGGGTTACAGGGATCGGGGCCAACGTCCTGACTTTC.

This clonotype was counted a few times. This chain joins TRBV29-1 and TRBJ2-1; 8 bases are shared with TRBD1. The length of the CDR3 is 16 residues. V trimming: 4 bases; J trimming: 3 bases; junction bases outside the gene matches: 11. The germline V gene has CDR1 SQVTM and CDR2 ANQGSEA. The CDR3 sequence is CSVVPRRQGIYNEQFF. Written as DNA, the CDR3 is TGCAGCGTTGTCCCCCGCCGACAGGGGATCTACAATGAGCAGTTCTTC.

The sample holds a few counts of this clonotype. The chain uses TRBV20-1 and TRBJ1-1; 11 nucleotides match TRBD1. The germline CDR1 and CDR2 sequences are DFQATT and SNEGSKA (reference sequence). The CDR3 has 15 amino acids. J lost 6 bases, V lost 2 bases, and 8 bases had no gene match. The CDR3 spells CSARHDPDRGPEAFF. In DNA, the CDR3 is TGCAGTGCTAGACATGACCCGGACAGGGGGCCTGAAGCTTTCTTT.

The chain uses TRBV5-1 and TRBJ2-6; 7 bases match TRBD1. The germline CDR1 and CDR2 sequences are SGHRS and YFSETQ. The CDR3 contains 18 residues. V dropped 2 bases and J dropped 0; count of bases not matched to a gene: 8. CDR3 nucleotide sequence: TGCGCCAGCAGCTTCTGGACAGGAGTTAGCTCTGGGGCCAACGTCCTGACTTTC. Translating gives CASSFWTGVSSGANVLTF.

This clonotype turned up a few times. The V gene is TRBV10-3, the J gene TRBJ2-1, with D possibly TRBD1 on 5 matching bases. Germline lookup yields CDR1 ENHRY and CDR2 SYGVKD. This CDR3 spans 16 amino acids. V was pared by 2 bases and J by 4 bases, with 15 bases between. The CDR3 DNA is TGTGCCATCAGTGAGCCAACGAGGACATATTACAATGAGCAGTTCTTC. Its protein product is CAISEPTRTYYNEQFF.

At least ten counts were recorded for this clonotype. V usage is TRBV15 and J usage is TRBJ2-1, with TRBD1 matching over 7 bases. Germline V CDR1 and CDR2: LNHNV, YYDKDF (reference sequence). V lost 6 bases, J lost 5 bases, and 13 bases stayed unmatched. CDR3 length: 16 amino acids. CDR3 loop: CATSKRTGRSDNEQFF. The DNA of the CDR3 is TGTGCCACCAGTAAAAGGACAGGACGATCTGACAATGAGCAGTTCTTC.

The chain recombines TRBV12-3 or TRBV12-4 with TRBJ2-1; the match to TRBD2 covers 15 bases. V was pared by 5 bases and J by 9 bases, with 8 bases of the junction left unmatched. This CDR3 is 16 amino acids long. CDR3 loop: CASSLGLAGGPGEQFF. DNA for the CDR3: TGTGCCAGCAGTCTAGGACTAGCGGGGGGGCCGGGTGAGCAGTTCTTC.

The chain combines TRBV6-1 with TRBJ2-5; D may be TRBD2 (6 bases). Trimming pared 5 bases from V and 0 bases from J, leaving 19 bases between. The CDR3 consists of 17 residues. Germline CDR1 reads MNHNS; CDR2 reads SASEGT. This CDR3 reads CASSKGLKRDYQETQYF. The CDR3 nucleotides are TGTGCCAGCAGTAAAGGGTTGAAAAGGGACTACCAAGAGACCCAGTACTTC.

This clonotype was seen only a few times. The CDR3 nucleotides read TGCAGTGCGGACACATGGACAGGGGCGGCCAAAAACATTCAGTACTTC. It specifies CSADTWTGAAKNIQYF. J is TRBJ2-4 and V is TRBV20-1; 9 bases fit TRBD1. Trimming at V came to 6 bases and at J to 1 base, leaving 10 bases not matched to a gene. This CDR3 has 16 residues. Germline CDR1 DFQATT, CDR2 SNEGSKA (reference sequence).

For this clonotype: A single base separates this from a much larger clone, so it may be a read error. The chain's CDR3 is CASSVDQISYEQYF. DNA of the CDR3: TGTGCCAGCAGCGTAGACCAGATCTCCTACGAGCAGTACTTC. The genes are TRBV9 and TRBJ2-7; unclear D gene. CDR3 length: 14 amino acids. V was pared by 0 bases and J by 0 bases, with 7 bases between. The germline gives CDR1 SGDLS, CDR2 YYNGEE.

This clonotype showed up just a few times. The genes are TRBV3-1 and TRBJ2-1; D perhaps matches TRBD1 (5 bases). The CDR3 extends over 13 amino acids. Germline V lookup: CDR1 LGHDT, CDR2 YNNKEL (reference sequence). Trimming removed 10 bases at V and 4 bases at J, with 14 bases between. CDR3 in amino acids: CATSRGLYNEQFF. In DNA, the CDR3 is TGTGCCACCTCAAGGGGTCTTTACAATGAGCAGTTCTTC.

V usage is TRBV12-3 or TRBV12-4 and J usage is TRBJ2-5; 7 bases agree with TRBD2. Trimming removed 5 bases from V and 3 bases from J; junction bases left unmatched: 6. This CDR3 region has 14 residues. CDR3 amino acids: CASSKNGGKETQYF. The CDR3 DNA is TGTGCCAGCAGTAAAAACGGGGGGAAAGAGACCCAGTACTTC.

This sequence joins TRBV27 and TRBJ1-4, with a tentative D call TRBD1 (6 bases). Germline V CDR1 and CDR2: MNHEY, SMNVEV (reference sequence). The CDR3 loop spans 17 amino acids. V gave up 3 bases and J gave up 0 bases, with 14 bases separating them. The CDR3 region is CASSFVGGGATNEKLFF. In DNA, the CDR3 is TGTGCCAGCAGTTTCGTGGGGGGCGGGGCAACTAATGAAAAACTGTTTTTT.

This clonotype was detected a few times. The V and J genes are TRBV20-1 and TRBJ2-3; no reliable D call. This CDR3 has 14 residues. Germline CDR1 DFQATT, CDR2 SNEGSKA (reference sequence). Trimming shortened V by 0 bases and J by 6 bases, and 13 bases separated the two germline ends. The CDR3 loop reads CSARERPGQDTQYF. CDR3 nucleotide sequence: TGCAGTGCTAGAGAGCGTCCCGGGCAGGATACGCAGTATTTT.

This chain joins TRBV2 and TRBJ2-3; TRBD2 aligns across 10 bases. Looked up from germline, CDR1 is SNHLY and CDR2 is FYNNEI. The CDR3 loop spans 17 amino acids. V trimming: 6 bases; J trimming: 2 bases; junction bases outside the gene matches: 11. The CDR3 nucleotides read TGTGCCAGCAGCGACCCTTCTAGCGGGGGATTCACAGATACGCAGTATTTT. Its protein is CASSDPSSGGFTDTQYF.

In this sample, this clonotype turned up many times. The V gene is TRBV3-1, the J gene TRBJ2-1, with D perhaps given as TRBD1 or TRBD2 (9 bases each). The CDR3 covers 19 residues. Trimming took off 1 base at V and 10 bases at J, with 29 bases between the two ends. Germline loops: CDR1 LGHDT, CDR2 YNNKEL (reference sequence). The CDR3 loop is CASSQGNRGLGGRAAEQFF. Written as DNA, the CDR3 is TGTGCCAGCAGCCAAGGTAACAGGGGGCTAGGCGGGAGGGCCGCCGAGCAGTTCTTC.

This clonotype showed up just a few times. This rearrangement joins TRBV27 to TRBJ2-5; tentative D call: TRBD2 (6 bases). Per the germline V gene, CDR1 is MNHEY and CDR2 is SMNVEV (reference sequence). Trimming took 0 bases from V and 3 from J, leaving 11 bases between them. This CDR3 is 15 amino acids long. CDR3 nucleotides: TGTGCCAGCAGTTTATCGGACTACCCCAAAGAGACCCAGTACTTC. This codes for CASSLSDYPKETQYF.

This clonotype has just a few counts. The chain combines TRBV5-6 with TRBJ1-2, with D hard to call. V lost 4 bases and J 8 bases, leaving 15 bases between the germline ends. The germline CDR1 and CDR2 sequences are SGHDT and YYEEEE. The CDR3 is 13 amino acids. The CDR3 DNA reads TGTGCCAGCAGCCCGTGGCGGTTCGGCGGCTACACCTTC. It is translated as CASSPWRFGGYTF.